This TCR beta chain was sequenced in a study of neurological immune-mediated disorders. TCRdb processed the 5' RACE reads anew with MiXCR; each CDR3 protein has one entry. The repertoire holds 45,000 to 55,000 distinct CDR3 sequences, with just under 6% as singletons. This clonotype was detected ten times or more. The antigen is not known. This CDR3 is built from 14 residues. From germline, CDR1 is MNHEY and CDR2 SVGAGI. V dropped 4 bases and J dropped 4 bases, with 11 bases sitting between them. General study points: Phylogenetically, 18 of 34 multiple sclerosis patients' repertoires fell into one related-CDR3 cluster, a possible signature.

This receptor was taken from a woman aged 18 to 35 with multiple sclerosis. The chain is built from TRBV6-5 and TRBJ1-3; no reliable D call. The sample consisted of CD4+ T cells from blood. The CDR3 protein is CASSSEAPGNTIYF. The DNA of the CDR3 is TGTGCCAGCAGTTCGGAGGCCCCAGGAAACACCATATATTTT.